What follows are 13 T cell receptor beta chains derived from one specimen sequenced in a study of CD8 T cells in ankylosing spondylitis. The antigens these receptors bind are not known. Findings of the study overall: One TCR beta motif, made up of about 8 highly homologous variants, appeared characteristic of ankylosing spondylitis blood.

Each CDR3 protein gets one entry after TCRdb re-called the 5' RACE reads with MiXCR. The sample yields hundreds of thousands of distinct CDR3 sequences, roughly 18% seen once. The source material was blood, either unsorted or a sorted T cell fraction (not recorded which). The receptors were sampled from a male donor with ankylosing spondylitis.

This clonotype was counted only a few times. J is TRBJ1-1 and V is TRBV12-3 or TRBV12-4; TRBD1 might be the D (5 bases). This CDR3 is 13 amino acids long. V was shortened by 3 bases and J by 6 bases, with 11 bases between the two germline ends. The chain's CDR3 is CASSFAGSAEAFF. Here the CDR3 DNA reads TGTGCCAGCAGTTTCGCAGGGAGTGCTGAAGCTTTCTTT.

This clonotype was recorded a few times. V usage is TRBV6-2 or TRBV6-3 and J usage is TRBJ2-1, with 13 bases fitting TRBD2. Germline CDR1 and CDR2: MNHEY and SVGEGT. V trimming: 2 bases; J trimming: 4 bases; junction bases outside the gene matches: 11. The CDR3 covers 19 residues. CDR3 protein: CASSYPTSGRAKVYNEQFF. CDR3 bases: TGTGCCAGCAGTTACCCTACTAGCGGGAGGGCCAAGGTATACAATGAGCAGTTCTTC.

This clonotype came up a few times. V and J are TRBV5-1 and TRBJ2-1; TRBD2 aligns across 9 bases. Trimming cost V 0 bases and J 7 bases; bases outside gene matches: 5. The germline V gene has CDR1 SGHRS and CDR2 YFSETQ. This CDR3 spans 15 amino acids. The DNA of the CDR3 is TGCGCCAGCAGCTTGGGCGGGGGGGCTGTTAATGAGCAGTTCTTC. Translation gives CASSLGGGAVNEQFF.

This clonotype was seen ten or more times. This chain joins TRBV5-6 and TRBJ1-2; D not certain. The CDR3 totals 13 residues. Germline CDR1 SGHDT, CDR2 YYEEEE. V gave up 4 bases and J gave up 1 base, with 8 bases separating them. Here the CDR3 DNA reads TGTGCCAGCAGCCCGGGCCTTAACTATGGCTACACCTTC. It encodes CASSPGLNYGYTF.

The sample holds a few counts of this clonotype. The J gene is TRBJ2-3, the V gene TRBV9; perhaps TRBD2 as D (5 bases). Germline CDR1 is SGDLS and CDR2 is YYNGEE. The CDR3 spans 15 residues. Trimming took off 0 bases at V and 6 bases at J, with 14 bases between the two ends. CDR3 nucleotide sequence: TGTGCCAGCAGCGTAGGAGGGATTGGATGGGATACGCAGTATTTT. As protein: CASSVGGIGWDTQYF.

This clonotype was counted ten times or more. The chain employs TRBV10-2 and TRBJ1-1, with D perhaps matching TRBD1 (6 bases). Trimming removed 2 bases at V and 0 bases at J, with 7 bases between. The CDR3 loop spans 14 amino acids. Germline V gene sequence: CDR1 WSHSY, CDR2 SAAADI. CDR3 DNA: TGCGCCAGCAGTGAGCAGGGGATGAACACTGAAGCTTTCTTT. Translated, it gives CASSEQGMNTEAFF.

This clonotype showed up just a few times. This rearrangement joins TRBV20-1 to TRBJ2-1; 8 bases match TRBD2. This CDR3 contains 15 residues. V was pared by 7 bases and J by 3 bases, with 11 bases of the junction left unmatched. CDR1 DFQATT and CDR2 SNEGSKA come from the germline V gene (reference sequence). The CDR3 protein is CSVARTGGGYNEQFF. The CDR3 bases are TGCAGTGTAGCGAGGACGGGAGGGGGCTACAATGAGCAGTTCTTC.

The chain couples TRBV20-1 to TRBJ2-5; possible D gene TRBD1, 6 bases. This CDR3 contains 14 residues. V dropped 5 bases and J dropped 6 bases, with 19 bases sitting between them. Germline loops: CDR1 DFQATT, CDR2 SNEGSKA (reference sequence). The CDR3 spells CSAEPGHLGKTQYF. CDR3 in DNA: TGCAGTGCTGAACCGGGACACCTCGGCAAGACCCAGTACTTC.

The rearrangement uses TRBV7-2 and TRBJ2-3, with D uncertain. Trimming cost V 5 bases and J 2 bases, with 14 bases left between them. The CDR3 totals 15 residues. In germline, CDR1 is SGHTA, CDR2 FQGNSA. CDR3 nucleotide sequence: TGTGCCAGCAGCCTCACGGGTGGGTTCACAGATACGCAGTATTTT. Protein product: CASSLTGGFTDTQYF.

In its sample, this clonotype was seen a few times. The chain couples TRBV20-1 to TRBJ1-1, with D possibly being TRBD1 (6 bases). Germline V gene lookup returns CDR1 DFQATT and CDR2 SNEGSKA (reference sequence). This CDR3 has 15 amino acids. The V end lost 0 bases, the J end lost 4 bases, and 15 bases lay between the germline ends. This chain's CDR3 is CSARDPGGKGTEAFF. The CDR3 nucleotides are TGCAGTGCTAGAGATCCCGGGGGCAAAGGCACTGAAGCTTTCTTT.

This clonotype was seen a few times. The rearrangement joins TRBV9 to TRBJ2-1, with D tentatively TRBD2 (6 bases). Trimming left V 0 bases short and J 6 bases short, with 10 bases between. Germline loops: CDR1 SGDLS, CDR2 YYNGEE. This CDR3 comprises 14 residues. As DNA, the CDR3 is TGTGCCAGCAGCGTAGGACTAGTCAGCAATGAGCAGTTCTTC. This gives the protein CASSVGLVSNEQFF.

V and J are TRBV25-1 and TRBJ1-2; 9 bases line up with TRBD1. Per the germline V gene, CDR1 is MGHDK and CDR2 is SYGVNS. V shed 2 bases, J shed 7 bases, and the junction held 5 bases outside the gene matches. The CDR3 is made up of 14 amino acids. CDR3 sequence reads: CASSEPGTGSGYTF. The CDR3, as DNA: TGTGCCAGCAGTGAACCCGGGACAGGGTCTGGCTACACCTTC.

V and J are TRBV13 and TRBJ2-3; 10 nucleotides align to TRBD1. The V segment lost 6 bases and the J segment 6 bases; nucleotides outside the gene matches: 12. The germline CDR1 and CDR2 sequences are PRHDT and FYEKMQ (reference sequence). This CDR3 is built from 16 residues. CDR3 DNA sequence: TGTGCCAGCAGACGGTACCGGGACAGGGGAACGGATACGCAGTATTTT. As protein: CASRRYRDRGTDTQYF.